A selection of T cell receptor beta chains follows, all from one sample in a study of T cells in Graves' hyperthyroidism and ophthalmopathy. One entry per CDR3 protein results from TCRdb running MiXCR on the multiplex PCR reads. The data show around 420,000 distinct CDR3 sequences, 15% to 18% seen once. The source material was blood. The receptors were gathered from a woman aged 18-29 years with Graves' hyperthyroidism. CDR3s include the opening cysteine and the closing phenylalanine or tryptophan. Each record gives: D gene, clone size, CDR3 length, J gene, V gene, CDR3 protein, CDR3 DNA. A D gene is named only where the DNA matches it firmly. The size field is filled for only some rows; it gives once, few, many or a size class.

TRBD2	many	17	TRBJ2-1	TRBV19	CASSTRTSGRVNNEQFF	TGTGCCAGTAGTACTAGGACTAGCGGGAGGGTAAACAATGAGCAGTTCTTC
TRBD2	many	15	TRBJ2-7	TRBV20-1	CSASNSGVKIYEQYF	TGCAGTGCTTCTAATAGCGGGGTAAAGATCTACGAGCAGTACTTC
NA	many	18	TRBJ2-3	TRBV12-5	CASGRPPTRRVWTDTQYF	TGTGCTAGTGGTCGACCCCCGACCCGCAGGGTATGGACAGATACGCAGTATTTT
NA	few	13	TRBJ2-7	TRBV10-2	CASSEEVSYEQYF	TGCGCCAGCAGTGAGGAGGTTTCCTACGAGCAGTACTTC
TRBD1	many	15	TRBJ2-7	TRBV7-9	CASSSSGQGNREQYF	TGTGCCAGCAGCTCCTCCGGACAGGGTAATCGCGAGCAGTACTTC
NA	many	15	TRBJ2-3	TRBV9	CASTMGGGYTDTQYF	TGTGCCAGCACTATGGGAGGAGGTTACACAGATACGCAGTATTTT
NA	many	14	TRBJ2-3	TRBV20-1	CSASGQQSTDTQYF	TGCAGTGCTAGTGGGCAGCAGAGCACAGATACGCAGTATTTT
NA	many	14	TRBJ1-1	TRBV12-3/TRBV12-4	CASSLVTLNTEAFF	TGTGCCAGCAGTTTAGTAACTTTGAACACTGAAGCTTTCTTT
NA	NA	15	TRBJ1-5	TRBV28	CASSFPGVSNQPQHF	TGTGCCAGCAGTTTCCCAGGGGTTAGCAATCAGCCCCAGCATTTT
NA	many	13	TRBJ2-3	TRBV12-3/TRBV12-4	CASTELGTDTQYF	TGTGCCAGCACGGAACTAGGCACAGATACGCAGTATTTT
NA	many	14	TRBJ2-5	TRBV13	CASSGPTGKETQYF	TGTGCCAGCAGCGGGCCCACAGGGAAAGAGACCCAGTACTTC
TRBD1	many	12	TRBJ1-2	TRBV2	CASGQGGYGYTF	TGTGCCTCGGGACAGGGAGGCTATGGCTACACCTTC
TRBD2	many	15	TRBJ2-3	TRBV28	CASKSGGASTDTQYF	TGTGCCAGCAAAAGCGGGGGGGCGAGCACAGATACGCAGTATTTT